What follows describes a single T cell receptor (beta chain). Clones were sequenced by immunoSEQ multiplex PCR, and TCRdb holds only the in-frame ones, with some missing. The table has approximately 170,000 clones, 79% seen once. This specimen comes from a study of blood T cell repertoires in COVID-19. Germline V CDR1 and CDR2: SGHVS, FQNEAQ. The length of the CDR3 is 16 residues. With 2 bases removed from V and 6 bases from J, the gap between germline ends came to 16 bases. Specimen: PBMCs or T cells enriched from blood (not recorded which). The clonotype comes from a woman in her seventies in a cohort exposed to, infected with or recovered from COVID-19 (not recorded which). This chain links TRBV7-8 with TRBJ2-2; D is perhaps TRBD1 (5 bases). The CDR3 nucleotides are TGTGCCAGCAGCTTAAGGGGCGAAACAACCTCCGGGGAGCTGTTTTTT. Residues: CASSLRGETTSGELFF.